A single sample is the source of the 18 T cell receptor beta chains below, sequenced in a study of blood T cell repertoires in COVID-19. Sequenced by immunoSEQ multiplex PCR; TCRdb stores in-frame clones only, minus some. The sample has under 85,000 clones, nearly 90% seen once; the top ten hold about 6.7%. The sequenced sample consisted of peripheral blood. Receptors originate from a man between 65 and 85 years old with acute or convalescent COVID-19.

The rearrangement links TRBV5-5 to TRBJ2-1, with 10 bases matching TRBD1. The CDR3 length is 19 residues. Germline CDR1 and CDR2: SGHKS and YYEKEE (reference sequence). V was clipped by 4 bases and J by 8 bases; unmatched bases: 21. The CDR3 sequence: CASSHDRGLAGGPRDEQFF. The CDR3 coding sequence is TGTGCCAGCAGCCATGACAGGGGGCTTGCGGGAGGCCCCAGGGATGAGCAGTTCTTC.

This sequence joins TRBV3-1 (or the pseudogene TRBV3-2) and TRBJ2-1; no firm D call. The CDR3 contains 16 residues. Germline CDR1 is LGHDT and CDR2 is YNNKEL (reference sequence). Between the trimmed V and J ends, which lost 2 bases and 6 bases, there was a span of 17 bases. The CDR3 loop reads CASSQFRSTIRNEQFF. The CDR3 DNA reads as TGTGCCAGCAGCCAATTTCGTTCAACTATACGCAATGAGCAGTTCTTC.

The V gene is TRBV29-1, the J gene TRBJ2-7, with D perhaps TRBD2 (5 bases). Trimming cost V 7 bases and J 3 bases, with 16 bases left between them. This CDR3 is built from 13 residues. Germline V gives CDR1 SQVTM, CDR2 ANQGSEA. CDR3 region: CSARRDSSYEQYF. DNA of the CDR3: TGCAGCGCCCGACGGGATTCTAGCTACGAGCAGTACTTC.

This chain joins TRBV9 and TRBJ2-1, with TRBD1 identical over 8 bases. CDR1 and CDR2 (germline): SGDLS, YYNGEE. The CDR3 is 15 amino acids. The ends lost 0 bases at V and 8 bases at J; junction bases unmatched: 7. In DNA form, the CDR3 reads TGTGCCAGCAGCGTAGAATTCCAGGGGGCCTATGAGCAGTTCTTC. It is translated as CASSVEFQGAYEQFF.

Only one count was recorded for this clone. The chain combines TRBV11-2 with TRBJ2-1, with D maybe TRBD2 (5 bases). The CDR3 length is 14 residues. V was trimmed by 2 bases and J by 3 bases, leaving 8 bases between them. The germline CDR1 and CDR2 sequences are SGHAT and FQNNGV. The CDR3 sequence is CASSLSGIYNEQFF. Written as DNA, the CDR3 is TGTGCCAGCAGCTTATCCGGGATCTACAATGAGCAGTTCTTC.

The DNA of the CDR3 is TGTGCCAGTACCCGGATCGTCCGGGGGGACGGTGAACTGTTTTTT. This translates into CASTRIVRGDGELFF. The V call is TRBV19, the J call TRBJ1-4, with a possible D match to TRBD1 (5 bases). The CDR3 runs to 15 residues. The germline CDR1 and CDR2 sequences are LNHDA and SQIVND (reference sequence). V was cut by 7 bases and J by 12 bases, with 24 bases left in between.

The chain recombines TRBV11-2 with TRBJ2-7, with 10 bases lining up with TRBD2. The germline gives CDR1 SGHAT, CDR2 FQNNGV. The CDR3 is made up of 17 amino acids. V shed 5 bases and J 0 bases; nucleotides not matched to a gene: 10. Here the CDR3 reads CASSLRTSGTVSYEQYF. The CDR3 nucleotides read TGTGCCAGCAGCCTCCGGACTAGCGGAACGGTCTCCTACGAGCAGTACTTC.

This clone showed up just once. J is TRBJ1-2 and V is TRBV6-2 or TRBV6-3; a possible D gene is TRBD1 (6 bases). Germline V gives CDR1 MNHEY, CDR2 SVGEGT. The CDR3 spans 14 residues. The V and J ends lost 2 bases and 4 bases respectively, with 11 bases between them. The CDR3 is CASSYTGTLYGYTF. The DNA of the CDR3 is TGTGCCAGCAGTTACACCGGGACACTCTATGGCTACACCTTC.

V usage is TRBV4-3 and J usage is TRBJ2-7; 7 bases fit TRBD1. The CDR3 has 14 amino acids. V was clipped by 8 bases and J by 2 bases; unmatched bases: 9. Looked up from germline, CDR1 is LGHNA and CDR2 is YSLEER. CDR3 amino acids: CASALGTDTYEQYF. DNA for the CDR3: TGCGCCAGCGCCCTCGGGACAGATACCTACGAGCAGTACTTC.

Here the CDR3 DNA reads TGTGCCAGCAGCTCGGACTTTGACAATGAGCAGTTCTTC. Amino acid sequence: CASSSDFDNEQFF. The chain has TRBV7-9 and TRBJ2-1; D might be TRBD2 (5 bases). Deletions cut 4 bases from V and 5 bases from J, with 9 bases between. Germline V lookup: CDR1 SEHNR, CDR2 FQNEAQ (reference sequence). The CDR3 extends over 13 amino acids.

The chain combines TRBV7-2 with TRBJ2-4, with 10 bases identical to TRBD1. The V segment lost 6 bases and the J segment 6 bases; nucleotides outside the gene matches: 8. Germline CDR1 reads SGHTA; CDR2 reads FQGNSA. This CDR3 is built from 15 residues. CDR3 in DNA: TGTGCCAGCAGTCGAACGGGACAGGGGATAAACATTCAGTACTTC. Its translation: CASSRTGQGINIQYF.

The CDR3 DNA reads as TGTGCCACCAGCAGAGATCGTCTGGCTAGCCGCAATGAGCAGTTCTTC. It is translated as CATSRDRLASRNEQFF. The chain joins TRBV15 to TRBJ2-1, with TRBD2 as a possible D gene (5 bases). This CDR3 is 16 amino acids long. Germline CDR1 LNHNV, CDR2 YYDKDF (reference sequence). The germline V and J ends were trimmed by 0 bases and 6 bases, with 15 bases remaining between them. Filled out from reference TRBV15 and TRBJ2-1, the complete variable domain reads DAMVIQNPRYQVTQFGKPVTLSCSQTLNHNVMYWYQQKSSQAPKLLFHYYDKDFNNEADTPDNFQSRRPNTSFCFLDIRSPGLGDTAMYLCATSRDRLASRNEQFFGPGTRLTVL.

The chain combines TRBV5-1 with TRBJ2-3; 12 bases are shared with TRBD2. The CDR3 has 19 residues. Trimming cost V 0 bases and J 3 bases; bases outside gene matches: 11. Germline V lookup: CDR1 SGHRS, CDR2 YFSETQ. The CDR3 loop reads CASSLDRASGRVRTDTQYF. DNA for the CDR3: TGCGCCAGCAGCTTGGATCGGGCTAGCGGGAGGGTTAGGACAGATACGCAGTATTTT.

The rearrangement uses TRBV2 and TRBJ2-3, with D tentatively TRBD2 (5 bases). The CDR3 has 13 amino acids. V lost 7 bases and J 2 bases, leaving 10 bases between the germline ends. Germline V gene data show CDR1 as SNHLY and CDR2 as FYNNEI. CDR3 bases: TGTGCCAGCATGGAGGACTTCACAGATACGCAGTATTTT. Amino acid sequence: CASMEDFTDTQYF.

V usage is TRBV5-4 and J usage is TRBJ2-1; 8 bases line up with TRBD1. Germline lookup yields CDR1 SGHNT and CDR2 YYREEE (reference sequence). The V segment lost 2 bases and the J segment 5 bases; nucleotides outside the gene matches: 9. CDR3 size: 16 residues. CDR3 region: CASSLTGTGKDNEQFF. The CDR3 DNA sequence: TGTGCCAGCAGCTTAACCGGGACAGGAAAAGACAATGAGCAGTTCTTC.

The CDR3 sequence: CASSLDVEPAFF. The CDR3 DNA is TGTGCCAGCAGCTTAGATGTAGAGCCAGCTTTCTTT. The J gene is TRBJ1-1, the V gene TRBV7-9; D not certain. V was trimmed by 1 base and J by 10 bases, leaving 10 bases between them. The CDR3 consists of 12 residues. Germline V gene data show CDR1 as SEHNR and CDR2 as FQNEAQ (reference sequence). The variable domain in full, completed from reference TRBV7-9 and TRBJ1-1, reads DTGVSQNPRHKITKRGQNVTFRCDPISEHNRLYWYRQTLGQGPEFLTYFQNEAQLEKSRLLSDRFSAERPKGSFSTLEIQRTEQGDSAMYLCASSLDVEPAFFGQGTRLTVV.

The V and J genes are TRBV28 and TRBJ2-2; 7 bases line up with TRBD1. CDR1 is MDHEN and CDR2 is SYDVKM in the germline V gene. The CDR3 totals 15 residues. V shed 5 bases, J shed 5 bases, and the junction held 8 bases outside the gene matches. This chain's CDR3 is CASSPSGGRTGELFF. The CDR3, as DNA: TGTGCCAGCAGTCCGTCAGGGGGACGGACCGGGGAGCTGTTTTTT.

This clone came up a few times. The chain is built from TRBV21-1 and TRBJ1-2; the table's D gene call, TRBD1, was not cross checked with the DNA. TRBV21-1 is shown as a pseudogene. CDR3 length: 16 amino acids. The CDR3 reads CASSKARDKGKLGYTF. The CDR3 DNA is TGTGCCAGCAGCAAAGCCCGGGACAAGGGGAAGCTTGGCTACACCTTC.